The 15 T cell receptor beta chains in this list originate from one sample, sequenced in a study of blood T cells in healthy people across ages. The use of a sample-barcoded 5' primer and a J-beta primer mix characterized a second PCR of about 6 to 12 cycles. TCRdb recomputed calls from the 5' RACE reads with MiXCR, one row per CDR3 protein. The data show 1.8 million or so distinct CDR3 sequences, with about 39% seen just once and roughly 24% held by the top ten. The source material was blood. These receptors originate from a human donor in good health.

CDR3 amino acids: CASSLYAENQPQHF. CDR3 coding DNA: TGTGCCAGCAGCTTATATGCCGAGAATCAGCCCCAGCATTTT. The J gene is TRBJ1-5, the V gene TRBV7-2; D is uncertain. This CDR3 contains 14 residues. In germline, CDR1 is SGHTA, CDR2 FQGNSA. V lost 2 bases to trimming and J lost 4 bases, with 9 bases between them.

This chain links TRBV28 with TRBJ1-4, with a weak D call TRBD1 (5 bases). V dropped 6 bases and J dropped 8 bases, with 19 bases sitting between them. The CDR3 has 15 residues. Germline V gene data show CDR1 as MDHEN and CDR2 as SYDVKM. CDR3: CASSFGGPEGEKLFF. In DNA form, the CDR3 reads TGTGCCAGCAGCTTCGGGGGACCCGAGGGGGAAAAACTGTTTTTT. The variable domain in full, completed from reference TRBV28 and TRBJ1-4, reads DVKVTQSSRYLVKRTGEKVFLECVQDMDHENMFWYRQDPGLGLRLIYFSYDVKMKEKGDIPEGYSVSREKKERFSLILESASTNQTSMYLCASSFGGPEGEKLFFGSGTQLSVL.

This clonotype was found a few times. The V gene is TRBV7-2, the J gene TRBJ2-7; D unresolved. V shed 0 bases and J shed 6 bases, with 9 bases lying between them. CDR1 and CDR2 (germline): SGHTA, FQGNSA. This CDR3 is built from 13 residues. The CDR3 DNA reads TGTGCCAGCAGCTTAGCGGGTTTCGGCGAGCAGTACTTC. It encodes CASSLAGFGEQYF.

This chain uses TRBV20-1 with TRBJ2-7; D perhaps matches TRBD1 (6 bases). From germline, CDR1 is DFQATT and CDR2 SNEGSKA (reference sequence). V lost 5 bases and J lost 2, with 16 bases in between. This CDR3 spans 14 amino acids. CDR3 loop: CSAEDRSRAYEQYF. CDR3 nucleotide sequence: TGCAGTGCTGAAGACAGGTCCAGGGCCTACGAGCAGTACTTC.

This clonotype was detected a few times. In DNA form, the CDR3 reads TGCAGGGACCATCTAGGGACACCCCAAGAGACCCAGTACTTC. Translating gives CRDHLGTPQETQYF. V usage is TRBV20-1 and J usage is TRBJ2-5; a weak D match, TRBD1 (6 bases). The CDR3 contains 14 residues. Per germline, CDR1 DFQATT and CDR2 SNEGSKA (reference sequence).

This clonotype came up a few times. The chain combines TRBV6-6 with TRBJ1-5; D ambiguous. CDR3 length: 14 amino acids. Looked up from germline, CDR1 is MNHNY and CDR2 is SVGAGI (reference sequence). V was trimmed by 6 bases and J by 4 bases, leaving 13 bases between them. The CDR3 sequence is CASSSGGFNQPQHF. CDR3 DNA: TGTGCCAGCAGCTCCGGCGGATTTAATCAGCCCCAGCATTTT.

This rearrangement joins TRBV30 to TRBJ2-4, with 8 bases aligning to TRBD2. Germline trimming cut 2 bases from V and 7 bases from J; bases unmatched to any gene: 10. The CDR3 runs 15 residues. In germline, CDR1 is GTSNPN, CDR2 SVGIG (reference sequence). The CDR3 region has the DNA TGTGCCTGGAGTTCGACTCGCGGGGGGCGGAACATTCAGTACTTC. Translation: CAWSSTRGGRNIQYF.

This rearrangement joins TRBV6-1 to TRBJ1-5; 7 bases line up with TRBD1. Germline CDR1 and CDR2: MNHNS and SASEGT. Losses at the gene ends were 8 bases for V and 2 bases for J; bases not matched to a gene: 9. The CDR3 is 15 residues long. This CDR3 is CASLILGQGNQPQHF. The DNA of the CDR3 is TGTGCCAGCCTAATACTTGGACAGGGCAATCAGCCCCAGCATTTT.

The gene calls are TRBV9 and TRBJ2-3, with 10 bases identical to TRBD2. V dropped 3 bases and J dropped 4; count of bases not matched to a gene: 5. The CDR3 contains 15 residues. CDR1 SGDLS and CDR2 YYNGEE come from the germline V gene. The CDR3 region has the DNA TGTGCCAGCAGCGATCGAGCGGGGGGGCCAGATACGCAGTATTTT. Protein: CASSDRAGGPDTQYF.

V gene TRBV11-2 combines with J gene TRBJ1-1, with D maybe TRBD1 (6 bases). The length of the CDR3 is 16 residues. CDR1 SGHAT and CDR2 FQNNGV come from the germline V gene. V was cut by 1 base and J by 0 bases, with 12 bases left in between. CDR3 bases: TGTGCCAGCAGCTTAGCCCTTGGGGGCCTGAACACTGAAGCTTTCTTT. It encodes CASSLALGGLNTEAFF.

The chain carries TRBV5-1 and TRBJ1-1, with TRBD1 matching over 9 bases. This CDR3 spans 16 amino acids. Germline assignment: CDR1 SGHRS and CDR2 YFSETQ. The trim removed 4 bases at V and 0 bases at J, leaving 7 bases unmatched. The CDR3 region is CASSRAQGAMNTEAFF. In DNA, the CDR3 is TGCGCCAGCAGCCGAGCACAGGGGGCCATGAACACTGAAGCTTTCTTT.

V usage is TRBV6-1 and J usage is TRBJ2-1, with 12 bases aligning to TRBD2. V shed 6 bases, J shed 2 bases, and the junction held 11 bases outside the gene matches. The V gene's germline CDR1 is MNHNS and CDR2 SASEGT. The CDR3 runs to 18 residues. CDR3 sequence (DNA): TGTGCCAGCAGAACACTAGCGGGGGGCCCGCCTCCCTACAATGAGCAGTTCTTC. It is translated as CASRTLAGGPPPYNEQFF.

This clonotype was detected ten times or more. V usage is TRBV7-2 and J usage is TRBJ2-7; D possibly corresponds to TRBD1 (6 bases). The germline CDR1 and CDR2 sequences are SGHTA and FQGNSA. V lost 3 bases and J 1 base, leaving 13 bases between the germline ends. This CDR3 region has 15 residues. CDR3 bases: TGTGCCAGCAGCTTTGGACAGATAGTATCCTACGAGCAGTACTTC. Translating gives CASSFGQIVSYEQYF.

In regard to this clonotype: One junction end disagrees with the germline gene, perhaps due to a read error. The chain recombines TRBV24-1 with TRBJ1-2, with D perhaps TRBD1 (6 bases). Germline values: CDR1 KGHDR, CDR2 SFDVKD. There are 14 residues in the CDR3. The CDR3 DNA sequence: TGTACCACCAGTGATCCCCGGGACAAAAGCGGCTACACCTTC. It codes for CTTSDPRDKSGYTF.

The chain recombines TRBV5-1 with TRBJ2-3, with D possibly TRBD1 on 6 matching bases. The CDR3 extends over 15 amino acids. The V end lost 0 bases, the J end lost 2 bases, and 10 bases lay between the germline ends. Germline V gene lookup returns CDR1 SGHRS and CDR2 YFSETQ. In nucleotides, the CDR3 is TGCGCCAGCAGCTTGGTCGGGACACCCACAGATACGCAGTATTTT. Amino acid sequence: CASSLVGTPTDTQYF.